This section outlines one T cell receptor (beta chain) sequence together with its context. Its matching antigen is unknown. The CDR3 extends over 14 amino acids. Germline V CDR1 and CDR2: MNHEY, SMNVEV (reference sequence). V lost 2 bases to trimming and J lost 2 bases, with 7 bases between them. This table comes from immunoSEQ multiplex PCR, and its TCRdb copy is limited to in-frame clones, with some not included. The repertoire has some 75,000 clones, roughly 90% of them found once; the top ten carry 0.72%. The data were taken from a study of OX40 agonist ivuxolimab in advanced cancers. Study overall: Eligibility admitted prior anti-PD-1, anti-PD-L1 or anti-CTLA-4 therapy; around 38% had some.

Study results and caveats: Mean expanded clone counts were higher in CD8+ than CD4+ T cells.

Sequencing was performed on CD4+ or CD8+ T cells sorted from blood, taken in a trial of the OX40 agonist ivuxolimab. The chain is built from TRBV27 and TRBJ2-1; the D is unclear. The receptor was derived from an adult with an advanced solid tumor such as melanoma, head and neck, liver or kidney cancer. In nucleotides, the CDR3 is TGTGCCAGCAGTTTAGGGCGGCCCTACAATGAGCAGTTCTTC. Its translation: CASSLGRPYNEQFF.